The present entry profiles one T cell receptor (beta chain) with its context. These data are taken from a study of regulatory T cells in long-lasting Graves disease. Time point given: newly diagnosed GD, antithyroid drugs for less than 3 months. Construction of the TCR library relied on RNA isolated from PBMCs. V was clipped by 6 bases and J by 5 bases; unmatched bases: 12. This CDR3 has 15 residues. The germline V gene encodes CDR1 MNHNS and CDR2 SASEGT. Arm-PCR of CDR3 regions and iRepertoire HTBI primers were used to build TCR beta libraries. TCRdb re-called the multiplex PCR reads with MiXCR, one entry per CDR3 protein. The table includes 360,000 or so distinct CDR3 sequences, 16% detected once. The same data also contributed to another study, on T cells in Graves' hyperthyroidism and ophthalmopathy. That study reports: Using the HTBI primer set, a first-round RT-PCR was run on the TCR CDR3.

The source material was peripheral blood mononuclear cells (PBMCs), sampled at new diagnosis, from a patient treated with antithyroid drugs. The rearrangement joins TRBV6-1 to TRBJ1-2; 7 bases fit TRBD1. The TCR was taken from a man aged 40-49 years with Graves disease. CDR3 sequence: CASRDTRGKEYGYTF. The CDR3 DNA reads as TGTGCCAGCAGAGATACCAGGGGGAAGGAGTATGGCTACACCTTC.